These T cell receptor beta chains were read from a single sample in a study of blood T cell repertoires in COVID-19. Sequencing was performed with immunoSEQ multiplex PCR; in TCRdb, only in-frame clones are kept and a portion is missing. The sample carries over 150,000 clones, roughly 90% recorded once. Sample: peripheral blood. The receptors here all came from a man aged 45 to 65 with COVID-19, enrolled during active disease. Each CDR3 is given with its conserved first and last residue. Fields, in order: CDR3 length, V gene, J gene, CDR3 protein.

17	TRBV4-3	TRBJ2-2	CASSQGPGERNTGELFF
13	TRBV10-1	TRBJ2-1	CASSGTGRDEQFF
16	TRBV19	TRBJ2-3	CASSMLSGSGPDTQYF
13	TRBV11-3	TRBJ2-7	CASSLRRGSEQYF
14	TRBV4-3	TRBJ2-1	CASSQDMVGTGAIF
14	TRBV6-4	TRBJ2-7	CASLDRDPSYEQYF
13	TRBV5-6	TRBJ1-1	CASRPDRGAEAFF
12	TRBV19	TRBJ1-2	CASSPGGDGYTF
14	TRBV3-1/TRBV3-2	TRBJ1-1	CASSQAPELVEAFF
12	TRBV5-6	TRBJ2-5	CASSLDRGYGYF
12	TRBV3-1/TRBV3-2	TRBJ1-5	CASSLASGDQHF
15	TRBV5-1	TRBJ2-2	CASSTPGQTTGELFF
17	TRBV27	TRBJ2-3	CASSFLSGGAWEDTQYF
14	TRBV7-2	TRBJ2-2	CASRSLKNTGELFF
15	TRBV15	TRBJ2-3	CATSRTDRVDDTQYF
17	TRBV9	TRBJ2-2	CASSARPGHTNTGELFF
13	TRBV10-3	TRBJ1-2	CAINKIRGYGYTF